The sequence of this T cell receptor beta chain was determined in a study of cytomegalovirus exposure and HLA in healthy donors. Overall study findings and caveats: In a later analysis, across HLA loci, associated TCR counts were highest for DRB1, lowest for HLA-C.

PCR involved 60 Vbeta and 13 Jbeta primers. Profiled with immunoSEQ multiplex PCR; TCRdb holds only in-frame clones, not every one. The top ten clones hold approximately 6.3% of a sample with 160,000 or so clones, about 75% of them seen once. A remark on this clone: Its antigen is not identified. One end of the junction does not line up with germline, which may come from a read error.

This TCR came from a man aged 35 to 55 in good health and CMV-seropositive. The sample was PBMCs.

The CDR3: CATSRLDPNTGEPFF. DNA for the CDR3: TGTGCCACCAGCAGACTTGACCCTAACACCGGGGAGCCGTTTTTT. The chain carries TRBV15 and TRBJ2-2; possible D gene TRBD2, 5 bases. There are 15 residues in the CDR3. Per germline, CDR1 LNHNV and CDR2 YYDKDF (reference sequence).